These 21 T cell receptor beta chains share one sample of origin, sequenced in a study of tissue T cells after allogeneic stem cell transplantation. TCRdb keeps only in-frame clones here, not all; method: immunoSEQ multiplex PCR. The sample lists more than 9,000 clones, 65% to 70% occurring once. The starting material was tissue from the stomach, obtained at autopsy. The receptors originated from a male donor older than 55 with lung cancer.

J is TRBJ2-7 and V is TRBV27; 9 bases line up with TRBD2. This CDR3 region has 16 residues. The germline CDR1 and CDR2 sequences are MNHEY and SMNVEV (reference sequence). The J segment lost 5 bases and the V segment lost 0 bases, leaving 8 bases of the junction unmatched. The CDR3 here is CASSLSVIAGAHEQYF. CDR3 in DNA: TGTGCCAGCAGTTTATCGGTAATAGCGGGAGCCCACGAGCAGTACTTC.

The chain carries TRBV7-9 and TRBJ2-7; D is unclear. CDR1 and CDR2 from the germline V gene are SEHNR and FQNEAQ (reference sequence). The CDR3 runs to 14 residues. With 4 bases removed from V and 4 bases from J, the gap between germline ends came to 14 bases. The CDR3 is CASSSTRSKYEQYF. The CDR3 coding sequence is TGTGCCAGCAGCTCCACCAGGAGCAAGTACGAGCAGTACTTC.

The chain recombines TRBV7-2 with TRBJ1-5; 8 bases are shared with TRBD1. CDR3 length: 14 residues. The V and J ends lost 4 bases and 4 bases, in that order; junction bases with no gene match: 3. Germline V CDR1 and CDR2: SGHTA, FQGNSA. The CDR3 reads CASSSQGANQPQHF. For the CDR3, the DNA is TGTGCCAGCAGCTCGCAGGGGGCAAATCAGCCCCAGCATTTT.

The CDR3 DNA follows: TGCGCCAGCACCTCTGGGGTAGACAGGGGATCACAAGAGACCCAGTACTTC. Amino acids: CASTSGVDRGSQETQYF. The chain couples TRBV4-1 to TRBJ2-5, with 8 bases fitting TRBD1. Trimming removed 7 bases from V and 2 bases from J; junction bases left unmatched: 15. CDR1 and CDR2 from the germline V gene are MGHRA and YSYEKL. The CDR3 is 17 amino acids.

Only a few counts were recorded for this clone. The V and J genes are TRBV12-3 or TRBV12-4 and TRBJ1-1, with D unclear. V was pared by 0 bases and J by 5 bases, with 7 bases between. This CDR3 comprises 13 residues. The chain's CDR3 is CASSLAEGTEAFF. CDR3 in DNA: TGTGCCAGCAGTTTAGCGGAGGGAACTGAAGCTTTCTTT.

V usage is TRBV7-2 and J usage is TRBJ1-2, with D hard to call. CDR3 length equals 15 residues. The V end lost 1 base, the J end lost 2 bases, and 11 bases lay between the germline ends. Germline loops: CDR1 SGHTA, CDR2 FQGNSA. CDR3 sequence reads: CASSLGAVINYGYTF. The CDR3 coding sequence is TGTGCCAGCAGCTTAGGGGCAGTCATCAACTATGGCTACACCTTC.

The rearrangement joins TRBV27 to TRBJ1-1, with D perhaps matching TRBD1 (5 bases). The CDR3 totals 19 residues. The germline V gene has CDR1 MNHEY and CDR2 SMNVEV (reference sequence). The V and J ends lost 3 bases and 4 bases respectively, with 27 bases between them. The CDR3 DNA reads TGTGCCAGCAGTTTTGCCCCTCCGAGGTGGAGGGGAGATCGCACTGAAGCTTTCTTT. Translated: CASSFAPPRWRGDRTEAFF.

This chain links TRBV7-9 with TRBJ2-2; TRBD2 aligns across 11 bases. Germline-derived CDR1 and CDR2 are SEHNR and FQNEAQ (reference sequence). Trimming at V came to 2 bases and at J to 4 bases, leaving 3 bases not matched to a gene. CDR3 length equals 16 residues. Here the CDR3 DNA reads TGTGCCAGCAGCTTAAAGACTAGCGGGATCACCGGGGAGCTGTTTTTT. This sequence encodes CASSLKTSGITGELFF.

This clone turned up a few times. The chain couples TRBV5-1 to TRBJ1-6; 9 bases agree with TRBD1. V was pared by 2 bases and J by 7 bases, with 4 bases of the junction left unmatched. CDR3 length equals 15 residues. The V gene's germline CDR1 is SGHRS and CDR2 YFSETQ. Here the CDR3 reads CASSFRDRENSPLHF. The CDR3 nucleotides read TGCGCCAGCAGCTTCCGGGACAGGGAAAATTCACCCCTCCACTTT. Complete variable domain (other parts from reference TRBV5-1 and TRBJ1-6): KAGVTQTPRYLIKTRGQQVTLSCSPISGHRSVSWYQQTPGQGLQFLFEYFSETQRNKGNFPGRFSGRQFSNSRSEMNVSTLELGDSALYLCASSFRDRENSPLHFGNGTRLTVT.

There are a few counts of this clone. The rearrangement uses TRBV9 and TRBJ1-4; 10 bases agree with TRBD1. Trimming at V came to 2 bases and at J to 10 bases, leaving 8 bases not matched to a gene. This CDR3 has 15 residues. CDR1 SGDLS and CDR2 YYNGEE come from the germline V gene. The CDR3 protein is CASSVGTGETRKLFF. The CDR3 DNA reads as TGTGCCAGCAGCGTGGGGACAGGGGAAACCCGAAAACTGTTTTTT.

V is TRBV2 and J is TRBJ1-3; D is ambiguous. This CDR3 is 14 amino acids long. Germline assignment: CDR1 SNHLY and CDR2 FYNNEI. Trimming cost V 4 bases and J 0 bases, with 7 bases left between them. The CDR3 region is CASSGTVSGNTIYF. The CDR3 DNA is TGTGCCAGCAGTGGGACGGTCTCTGGAAACACCATATATTTT.

CDR3: CATTGAGGQETQYF. The CDR3, as DNA: TGTGCCACCACGGGAGCTGGGGGGCAAGAGACCCAGTACTTC. This rearrangement joins TRBV15 to TRBJ2-5; possible D gene TRBD2, 6 bases. The CDR3 loop spans 14 amino acids. Trimming pared 7 bases from V and 2 bases from J, leaving 14 bases between. CDR1 LNHNV and CDR2 YYDKDF come from the germline V gene (reference sequence). Using reference TRBV15 and TRBJ2-5 for the parts outside the CDR3, the full variable domain is DAMVIQNPRYQVTQFGKPVTLSCSQTLNHNVMYWYQQKSSQAPKLLFHYYDKDFNNEADTPDNFQSRRPNTSFCFLDIRSPGLGDTAMYLCATTGAGGQETQYFGPGTRLLVL.

The chain has TRBV5-1 and TRBJ2-5; TRBD1 might be the D (6 bases). Germline-derived CDR1 and CDR2 are SGHRS and YFSETQ. This CDR3 is 15 amino acids long. V was cut by 0 bases and J by 1 base, with 10 bases left in between. For the CDR3, the DNA is TGCGCCAGCAGCTTGGGTGGGGGCCTCCAAGAGACCCAGTACTTC. The encoded protein is CASSLGGGLQETQYF.

The J gene is TRBJ1-2, the V gene TRBV6-5, with D perhaps TRBD1 (5 bases). CDR3 size: 13 residues. V lost 10 bases and J 8 bases, leaving 20 bases between the germline ends. Germline values: CDR1 MNHEY, CDR2 SVGAGI. As DNA, the CDR3 is TGTGCCACCCTCCCCGTAGGGGTTCTAGGCTACACCTTC. Translated: CATLPVGVLGYTF.

The chain combines TRBV7-9 with TRBJ1-6; D perhaps matches TRBD1 (6 bases). The germline V and J ends were trimmed by 5 bases and 4 bases, with 12 bases remaining between them. The germline CDR1 and CDR2 sequences are SEHNR and FQNEAQ (reference sequence). This CDR3 is 15 amino acids long. The CDR3 sequence is CASSEGTLYNSPLHF. The DNA of the CDR3 is TGTGCCAGCAGCGAAGGGACACTATATAATTCACCCCTCCACTTT. The complete variable domain, with remaining parts taken from reference TRBV7-9 and TRBJ1-6, reads DTGVSQNPRHKITKRGQNVTFRCDPISEHNRLYWYRQTLGQGPEFLTYFQNEAQLEKSRLLSDRFSAERPKGSFSTLEIQRTEQGDSAMYLCASSEGTLYNSPLHFGNGTRLTVT.

V and J are TRBV28 and TRBJ1-5; D is possibly TRBD1 (6 bases). Trimming cost V 5 bases and J 5 bases, with 13 bases left between them. CDR3 length: 14 amino acids. Germline V gives CDR1 MDHEN, CDR2 SYDVKM. The CDR3, as DNA: TGTGCCAGCAGTCCATCAGGGGCCGATCAGCCCCAGCATTTT. Translated: CASSPSGADQPQHF. The full variable domain, in which reference TRBV28 and TRBJ1-5 provide the parts outside the CDR3, is DVKVTQSSRYLVKRTGEKVFLECVQDMDHENMFWYRQDPGLGLRLIYFSYDVKMKEKGDIPEGYSVSREKKERFSLILESASTNQTSMYLCASSPSGADQPQHFGDGTRLSIL.

By frequency in the sample, this clone is medium-sized. The chain is built from TRBV11-2 and TRBJ1-6, with TRBD1 identical over 7 bases. Germline V gene lookup returns CDR1 SGHAT and CDR2 FQNNGV. CDR3 length: 14 amino acids. J was trimmed by 7 bases and V by 3 bases; bases with no gene match: 3. The CDR3 is CASSLEQGNSPLHF. As DNA, the CDR3 is TGTGCCAGCAGCTTGGAACAGGGGAATTCACCCCTCCACTTT.

The sample holds a few counts of this clone. The V gene is TRBV2, the J gene TRBJ2-5, with D perhaps matching TRBD2 (5 bases). V was clipped by 8 bases and J by 2 bases, with 15 bases between them. The length of the CDR3 is 14 residues. In germline, CDR1 is SNHLY, CDR2 FYNNEI. The CDR3 is CASGRLRAQETQYF. In DNA form, the CDR3 reads TGTGCCAGCGGCCGTTTGAGGGCTCAAGAGACCCAGTACTTC.

This clone is deemed medium-sized. This chain uses TRBV21-1 with TRBJ1-1. TRBV21-1 is noted as a pseudogene. The CDR3 consists of 14 residues. Written as DNA, the CDR3 is TGTGCCAGCAGCAAAGAGAGGAAGGACACTGAAGCTTTCTTT. Translation: CASSKERKDTEAFF.

The chain combines TRBV7-2 with TRBJ2-3; possible D gene TRBD2, 6 bases. The CDR3 is made up of 14 amino acids. Per germline, CDR1 SGHTA and CDR2 FQGNSA. Between the trimmed V and J ends, which lost 3 bases and 4 bases, there was a span of 11 bases. The CDR3 protein is CASSLAGSSDTQYF. For the CDR3, the DNA is TGTGCCAGCAGCTTGGCGGGATCCTCAGATACGCAGTATTTT.

By sample fraction, this clone is medium-sized (0.01 to 0.1%). The V gene is TRBV11-2, the J gene TRBJ2-7; D not resolved. Germline CDR1 and CDR2: SGHAT and FQNNGV. The V end was cut by 0 bases, the J end by 4 bases, with 10 bases between. CDR3 length: 14 residues. CDR3 sequence: CASSLDRGRYEQYF. In DNA, the CDR3 is TGTGCCAGCAGCTTAGATCGTGGGCGTTACGAGCAGTACTTC.